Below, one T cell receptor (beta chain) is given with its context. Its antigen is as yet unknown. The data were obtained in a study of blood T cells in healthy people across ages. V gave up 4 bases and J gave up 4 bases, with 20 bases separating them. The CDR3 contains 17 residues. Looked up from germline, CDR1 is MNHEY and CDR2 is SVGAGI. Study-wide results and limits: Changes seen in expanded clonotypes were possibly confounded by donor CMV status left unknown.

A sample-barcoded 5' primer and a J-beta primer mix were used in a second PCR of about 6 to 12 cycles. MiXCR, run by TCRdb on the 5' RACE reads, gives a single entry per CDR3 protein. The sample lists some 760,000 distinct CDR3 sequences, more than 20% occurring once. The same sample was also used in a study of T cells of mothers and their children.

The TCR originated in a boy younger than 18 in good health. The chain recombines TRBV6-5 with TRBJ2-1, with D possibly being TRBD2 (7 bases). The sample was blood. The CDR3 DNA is TGTGCCAGCAGTTCCTCCGGGGGCCGCGGGAGTTACAATGAGCAGTTCTTC. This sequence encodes CASSSSGGRGSYNEQFF.